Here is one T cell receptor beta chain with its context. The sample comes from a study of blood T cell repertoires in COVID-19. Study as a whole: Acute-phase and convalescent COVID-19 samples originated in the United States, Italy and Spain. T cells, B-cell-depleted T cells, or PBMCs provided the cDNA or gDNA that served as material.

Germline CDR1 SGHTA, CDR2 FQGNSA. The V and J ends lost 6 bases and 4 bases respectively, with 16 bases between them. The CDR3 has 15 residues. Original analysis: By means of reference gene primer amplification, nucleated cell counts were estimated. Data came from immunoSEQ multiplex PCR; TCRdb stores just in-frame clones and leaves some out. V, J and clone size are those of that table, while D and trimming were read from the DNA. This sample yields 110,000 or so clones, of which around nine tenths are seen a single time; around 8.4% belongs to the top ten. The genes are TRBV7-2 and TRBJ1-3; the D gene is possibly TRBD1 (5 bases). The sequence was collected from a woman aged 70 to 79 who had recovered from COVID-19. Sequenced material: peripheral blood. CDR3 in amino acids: CASRIRGTSGNTIYF. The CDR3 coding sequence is TGTGCCAGCAGGATACGGGGGACGTCCGGAAACACCATATATTTT.